This is a list of T cell receptor beta chains from one sample in a study of cytomegalovirus exposure and HLA in healthy donors. Assay used: immunoSEQ multiplex PCR; TCRdb lists only in-frame clones, some missing. The sample contains a few hundred thousand clones, around 80% of which appear only once. Sequencing was done on a sample of PBMCs. The origin of the receptors is a girl aged 2-10 years in good health and CMV-seronegative. Both conserved end residues are part of each CDR3. D genes are given only for firm matches. Rows give clone size only sometimes, using once, few, many, or a class for an expanded clone.

clone size | D gene | J gene | V gene | CDR3 protein | CDR3 DNA
once | - | TRBJ2-2 | TRBV21-1 | CASSYRARTGELFF | TGTGCCAGCAGCTACAGGGCACGCACCGGGGAGCTGTTTTTT
- | TRBD1 | TRBJ2-5 | TRBV2 | CASRAGTGVKAQYF | TGTGCCAGCAGGGCTGGGACAGGCGTTAAGGCCCAGTACTTC
- | TRBD1 | TRBJ2-1 | TRBV10-1 | CASSQGTAFEQFF | TGCGCCAGCAGCCAAGGGACAGCTTTTGAGCAGTTCTTC
- | TRBD1 | TRBJ1-2 | TRBV2 | CASRDRVTSGYTF | TGTGCCAGCAGGGACAGGGTCACGTCTGGCTACACCTTC
- | TRBD2 | TRBJ2-5 | TRBV2 | CASSVGGGGAVETQYF | TGTGCCAGCAGTGTAGGGGGCGGGGGGGCCGTAGAGACCCAGTACTTC
- | - | TRBJ2-1 | TRBV10-2 | CASSDLIEQFF | TGCGCCAGCAGTGACTTAATTGAGCAGTTCTTC
- | TRBD1 | TRBJ2-7 | TRBV11-2 | CASSWRTGFGNYEQYF | TGTGCCAGCAGCTGGAGGACAGGGTTTGGGAACTACGAGCAGTACTTC
- | - | TRBJ1-2 | TRBV6-5 | CASSYSRREAYGYTF | TGTGCCAGCAGTTACTCGCGCAGGGAAGCCTATGGCTACACCTTC
few | TRBD1 | TRBJ1-4 | TRBV7-2 | CASSLQSQGNEKLFF | TGTGCCAGCAGCTTACAATCACAGGGGAATGAAAAACTGTTTTTT
- | TRBD2 | TRBJ2-3 | TRBV7-9 | CASSLRLAGGPDTQYF | TGTGCCAGCAGCCTCAGACTAGCGGGAGGGCCGGATACGCAGTATTTT
- | TRBD2 | TRBJ2-2 | TRBV7-6 | CASSGLAGVGELFF | TGTGCCAGCAGCGGACTAGCGGGGGTCGGGGAGCTGTTTTTT
- | TRBD2 | TRBJ2-7 | TRBV5-4 | CASSQRTSGNEQYF | TGTGCCAGCAGCCAAAGGACTAGCGGGAACGAGCAGTACTTC
few | - | TRBJ2-7 | TRBV6-5 | CASSYSRQGSYEQYF | TGTGCCAGCAGTTACTCGCGGCAGGGGTCGTACGAGCAGTACTTC
- | - | TRBJ1-1 | TRBV6-1 | CASRDRYFTEAFF | TGTGCCAGCAGAGACAGGTATTTTACTGAAGCTTTCTTT
- | TRBD2 | TRBJ2-7 | TRBV4-2 | CASSQKRESYEQYF | TGTGCCAGCAGCCAAAAGCGGGAGAGCTACGAGCAGTACTTC
- | - | TRBJ1-1 | TRBV5-6 | CASSLPGQGRNTEAFF | TGTGCCAGCAGCTTACCGGGCCAGGGGCGGAACACTGAAGCTTTCTTT
- | TRBD2 | TRBJ2-7 | TRBV6-5 | CAVSLAGTYEQYF | TGTGCCGTTTCACTAGCGGGAACCTACGAGCAGTACTTC
- | - | TRBJ2-3 | TRBV19 | CASSLKTRITDTQYF | TGTGCCAGTAGTCTCAAGACTAGGATCACAGATACGCAGTATTTT
- | - | TRBJ2-7 | TRBV28 | CASSLLRGLTYEQYF | TGTGCCAGCAGTTTATTGAGAGGATTGACCTACGAGCAGTACTTC
- | - | TRBJ2-1 | TRBV11-2 | CASSLDKVRLGPYNEQFF | TGTGCCAGCAGCTTAGACAAAGTGAGACTAGGCCCTTACAATGAGCAGTTCTTC
few | - | TRBJ1-2 | TRBV6-5 | CASSGATDGSGGYTF | TGTGCCAGCAGTGGGGCAACGGACGGGTCGGGCGGCTACACCTTC
- | TRBD2 | TRBJ2-5 | TRBV11-2 | CASSPGLAGVETQYF | TGTGCCAGCAGCCCTGGACTAGCGGGAGTGGAGACCCAGTACTTC
- | TRBD1 | TRBJ1-2 | TRBV6-5 | CASSWTGGGYGYTF | TGTGCCAGCAGCTGGACAGGGGGCGGCTATGGCTACACCTTC
few | - | TRBJ1-1 | TRBV19 | CASRDMNTEAFF | TGTGCCAGCAGGGACATGAACACTGAAGCTTTCTTT
- | - | TRBJ1-5 | TRBV6-5 | CASSKGASAQPQHF | TGTGCCAGCAGTAAAGGGGCCAGTGCGCAGCCCCAGCATTTT
- | - | TRBJ1-3 | TRBV19 | CASTSTGAGNTIYF | TGTGCCAGTACGTCGACAGGAGCTGGAAACACCATATATTTT
- | TRBD1 | TRBJ1-1 | TRBV7-2 | CASSLSPGTGSAFF | TGTGCCAGCAGCTTATCTCCCGGGACAGGGAGCGCTTTCTTT
- | TRBD1 | TRBJ2-7 | TRBV9 | CASSVEGTGYTYEQYF | TGTGCCAGCAGCGTAGAGGGGACAGGGTATACCTACGAGCAGTACTTC
- | - | TRBJ2-7 | TRBV7-9 | CASSLIGWESIRPEQYF | TGTGCCAGCAGCTTAATCGGCTGGGAGTCTATCAGGCCCGAGCAGTACTTC
once | - | TRBJ1-1 | TRBV29-1 | CSVEEPGNEAFF | TGCAGCGTTGAAGAACCAGGGAATGAAGCTTTCTTT
- | TRBD1 | TRBJ2-7 | TRBV13 | CASSDRGRLYEQYF | TGTGCCAGCAGCGACAGGGGGCGTCTTTACGAGCAGTACTTC
- | - | TRBJ2-3 | TRBV5-1 | CASSPSWGRMGTDTQYF | TGCGCCAGCAGCCCGTCTTGGGGGCGGATGGGCACAGATACGCAGTATTTT
- | - | TRBJ1-6 | TRBV6-1 | CASLTGWGSPLHF | TGTGCCAGCTTAACAGGGTGGGGTTCACCCCTCCACTTT
- | - | TRBJ1-6 | TRBV10-3 | CAISEGQSSYNSPLHF | TGTGCCATCAGTGAAGGACAGAGCTCCTATAATTCACCCCTCCACTTT
- | - | TRBJ1-1 | TRBV7-6 | CASSPTRADSNTEAFF | TGTGCCAGCAGTCCTACCAGGGCAGATTCAAACACTGAAGCTTTCTTT
- | TRBD2 | TRBJ2-1 | TRBV10-3 | CAISARLAGSYNEQFF | TGTGCCATCAGTGCGAGGCTAGCGGGCTCCTACAATGAGCAGTTCTTC
- | - | TRBJ2-5 | TRBV12-5 | CASGLGRGLQETQYF | TGTGCTAGTGGTTTGGGCAGGGGATTGCAAGAGACCCAGTACTTC
- | - | TRBJ2-7 | TRBV5-6 | CASSLQGEQYF | TGTGCCAGCAGCTTGCAGGGCGAGCAGTACTTC
- | - | TRBJ2-1 | TRBV2 | CASSNSGVRSYNEQFF | TGTGCCAGCAGTAACTCCGGGGTCCGCTCCTACAATGAGCAGTTCTTC
- | - | TRBJ2-7 | TRBV11-2 | CASSPWTASDSYEQYF | TGTGCCAGCAGCCCTTGGACAGCTTCAGACTCCTACGAGCAGTACTTC
once | TRBD1 | TRBJ2-3 | TRBV7-9 | CASSLPGQGRESTDTQYF | TGTGCCAGCAGCCTGCCGGGACAGGGCAGGGAGAGCACAGATACGCAGTATTTT
- | - | TRBJ2-1 | TRBV7-3 | CASSFGTQSYNEQFF | TGTGCCAGCAGCTTTGGGACTCAATCCTACAATGAGCAGTTCTTC
- | TRBD1 | TRBJ2-3 | TRBV2 | CASRVGTASTDTQYF | TGTGCCAGCAGAGTCGGGACAGCTAGCACAGATACGCAGTATTTT
- | - | TRBJ1-4 | TRBV6-1 | CASSEGGGRHEKLFF | TGTGCCAGCAGTGAAGGGGGCGGGAGACATGAAAAACTGTTTTTT
once | - | TRBJ2-2 | TRBV11-3 | CASSARWGQMNTGELFF | TGTGCCAGCAGTGCTAGGTGGGGGCAGATGAACACCGGGGAGCTGTTTTTT
- | TRBD1 | TRBJ1-2 | TRBV6-1 | CASSEGSGGPYGYTF | TGTGCCAGCAGTGAGGGGTCAGGGGGTCCGTATGGCTACACCTTC
- | TRBD1 | TRBJ1-2 | TRBV19 | CASSIMDRDVNYGYTF | TGTGCCAGTAGTATAATGGACAGGGATGTTAACTATGGCTACACCTTC
- | TRBD1 | TRBJ1-2 | TRBV7-2 | CASSWNPTGVFGYTF | TGTGCCAGCAGCTGGAATCCGACAGGGGTCTTTGGCTACACCTTC
few | TRBD1 | TRBJ2-7 | TRBV7-9 | CASSPRSYRDSYNYEQYF | TGTGCCAGCAGCCCTCGGAGTTACCGGGACAGCTACAACTACGAGCAGTACTTC
- | - | TRBJ1-1 | TRBV4-2 | CASSQDRGGGGFEYTEAFF | TGTGCCAGCAGCCAAGATCGGGGAGGGGGGGGGTTCGAGTACACTGAAGCTTTCTTT
once | TRBD1 | TRBJ1-1 | TRBV30 | CAWTQGQGFRAFF | TGTGCCTGGACGCAAGGACAGGGGTTTAGAGCTTTCTTT
- | TRBD2 | TRBJ2-3 | TRBV9 | CASSAYVSRLAGGMADTQYF | TGTGCCAGCAGCGCCTATGTTTCGCGACTAGCGGGGGGTATGGCAGATACGCAGTATTTT
- | TRBD2 | TRBJ2-5 | TRBV6-1 | CASSEVGGGETQYF | TGTGCCAGCAGTGAAGTCGGCGGGGGGGAGACCCAGTACTTC
- | - | TRBJ1-1 | TRBV6-1 | CASRRTPSNTEAFF | TGTGCCAGCAGGAGGACACCATCTAACACTGAAGCTTTCTTT
- | TRBD1 | TRBJ2-5 | TRBV10-3 | CAISENRGPETQYF | TGTGCCATCAGTGAAAACAGGGGGCCAGAGACCCAGTACTTC
- | TRBD1 | TRBJ1-1 | TRBV11-2 | CASSSRMQGDTEAFF | TGTGCCAGCAGCTCGAGAATGCAGGGGGACACTGAAGCTTTCTTT
- | - | TRBJ2-5 | TRBV10-2 | CASSESSETQYF | TGCGCCAGCAGTGAGTCGAGCGAGACCCAGTACTTC
- | - | TRBJ2-5 | TRBV19 | CASSIGGYQETQYF | TGTGCCAGTAGTATTGGGGGGTACCAAGAGACCCAGTACTTC
- | - | TRBJ2-7 | TRBV15 | CATSRDTYEQYF | TGTGCCACCAGCAGAGATACCTACGAGCAGTACTTC
- | TRBD1 | TRBJ1-3 | TRBV5-6 | CASSWGQPGSSGNTIYF | TGTGCCAGCAGCTGGGGACAGCCGGGGAGCTCTGGAAACACCATATATTTT